This passage covers 27 T cell receptor beta chains from one sample sequenced in a study of response to subunit inactivated influenza vaccine. TCRdb analysed the RT-PCR reads with MiXCR anew, one entry per CDR3 protein. This table holds 450,000 to 500,000 distinct CDR3 sequences, roughly 9.7% found once. The starting material was PBMCs from blood, obtained 40 to 50 days after vaccination. The receptors originated from a man aged 50 to 59 who received an inactivated influenza vaccine.

V gene TRBV15 combines with J gene TRBJ2-5; no firm D call. Trimming stripped 0 bases from V and 4 bases from J, with 12 bases between. Germline V gene data show CDR1 as LNHNV and CDR2 as YYDKDF (reference sequence). The CDR3 sequence is 15 residues long. CDR3 region: CATSRDHTDAETQYF. CDR3 bases: TGTGCCACCAGCAGAGATCATACAGACGCAGAGACCCAGTACTTC.

In this sample, this clonotype turned up many times. This chain connects TRBV12-3 or TRBV12-4 to TRBJ2-5; D remains ambiguous. This CDR3 has 13 amino acids. V dropped 8 bases and J dropped 1 base, with 11 bases sitting between them. CDR3: CASSVAGQETQYF. In DNA, the CDR3 is TGTGCCAGCTCCGTGGCAGGCCAAGAGACCCAGTACTTC.

This chain uses TRBV12-3 or TRBV12-4 with TRBJ1-2; no definite D call. This CDR3 is built from 16 residues. Trimming left V 0 bases short and J 3 bases short, with 14 bases between. CDR3 residues: CASSLAVLGSDYGYTF. CDR3 nucleotide sequence: TGTGCCAGCAGTTTAGCGGTTCTAGGGAGTGACTATGGCTACACCTTC.

Ten or more counts support this clonotype. V usage is TRBV10-1 and J usage is TRBJ2-2; 10 bases match TRBD1. Germline-derived CDR1 and CDR2 are WNHNN and SYGVQD (reference sequence). The trim removed 6 bases at V and 5 bases at J, leaving 6 bases unmatched. This CDR3 has 15 residues. The chain's CDR3 is CASSDVGQGTGELFF. Written as DNA, the CDR3 is TGCGCCAGCAGCGATGTGGGACAGGGGACCGGGGAGCTGTTTTTT.

The chain recombines TRBV27 with TRBJ2-7, with a weak D call TRBD2 (7 bases). Germline lookup yields CDR1 MNHEY and CDR2 SMNVEV (reference sequence). CDR3 length: 15 residues. V was clipped by 0 bases and J by 3 bases, with 12 bases between them. The CDR3 reads CASSLSGGLVYEQYF. CDR3 nucleotides: TGTGCCAGCAGTTTATCGGGGGGGCTTGTCTACGAGCAGTACTTC.

This clonotype was observed a handful of times. The chain couples TRBV6-5 to TRBJ2-5, with D tentatively TRBD1 (5 bases). The CDR3 extends over 16 amino acids. Germline loops: CDR1 MNHEY, CDR2 SVGAGI. V was clipped by 0 bases and J by 2 bases, with 13 bases between them. The CDR3 DNA sequence: TGTGCCAGCAGTTACTCGTTGGCTAGGGGTCAAGAGACCCAGTACTTC. Encoded protein: CASSYSLARGQETQYF.

The V and J genes are TRBV5-8 and TRBJ2-7, with D maybe TRBD1 (5 bases). Germline V gene sequence: CDR1 SGHTS, CDR2 YDEGEE. V gave up 4 bases and J gave up 7 bases, with 15 bases separating them. The CDR3 sequence is 13 residues long. CDR3 amino acids: CASSPIRVGEQYF. The DNA of the CDR3 is TGTGCCAGCAGCCCAATCAGGGTCGGGGAGCAGTACTTC.

On this clonotype itself: Without the conserved terminal phenylalanine or tryptophan, this CDR3 likely stems from a read error. The V and J genes are TRBV6-1 and TRBJ1-1; perhaps TRBD1 as D (5 bases). This CDR3 has 14 residues. Trimming removed 6 bases at V and 0 bases at J, with 11 bases between. Germline CDR1 MNHNS, CDR2 SASEGT. This CDR3 is CASRSRQMNTEAFL. The CDR3 nucleotides are TGTGCCAGCAGATCAAGACAGATGAACACTGAAGCTTTCCTT.

This clonotype was seen only a few times. The J gene is TRBJ1-3, the V gene TRBV15; D is possibly TRBD1 (6 bases). The CDR3 extends over 14 amino acids. The germline V gene encodes CDR1 LNHNV and CDR2 YYDKDF (reference sequence). With 2 bases removed from V and 1 base from J, the gap between germline ends came to 6 bases. For the CDR3, the DNA is TGTGCCACCAGCAGACAGGGGTCTGGAAACACCATATATTTT. This sequence encodes CATSRQGSGNTIYF.

This chain joins TRBV28 and TRBJ2-7; D gene unclear. The CDR3 totals 15 residues. V lost 7 bases and J lost 0, with 16 bases in between. Germline V lookup: CDR1 MDHEN, CDR2 SYDVKM. CDR3 residues: CASTRLAAYSYEQYF. The CDR3, as DNA: TGTGCCAGCACCCGGCTGGCAGCTTACTCCTACGAGCAGTACTTC.

This chain links TRBV24-1 with TRBJ1-5, with a weak D call TRBD1 (5 bases). CDR1 is KGHDR, CDR2 SFDVKD, per germline. Trimming removed 6 bases from V and 5 bases from J, with 16 bases in between. There are 15 residues in the CDR3. For the CDR3, the DNA is TGTGCCACCAGTCCGGGACGAGGCGGCCATCAGCCCCAGCATTTT. Amino acids: CATSPGRGGHQPQHF.

This rearrangement joins TRBV6-5 to TRBJ2-2; D may match TRBD1 or TRBD2 (5 bases each). Germline lookup yields CDR1 MNHEY and CDR2 SVGAGI. This CDR3 has 18 residues. The ends were cut back, 0 bases at V and 0 bases at J, with 14 bases in the middle. The CDR3, as DNA: TGTGCCAGCAGTTACTCAGCGAGGGGTCGGCCGAACACCGGGGAGCTGTTTTTT. Translating gives CASSYSARGRPNTGELFF.

The chain carries TRBV6-2 or TRBV6-3 and TRBJ2-5; a weak D match, TRBD2 (7 bases). The CDR3 is 15 amino acids. Trimming shortened V by 6 bases and J by 5 bases, and 19 bases separated the two germline ends. The germline V gene encodes CDR1 MNHEY and CDR2 SVGEGT. The CDR3 sequence: CASSPASGGGETQYF. CDR3 DNA: TGTGCCAGCAGCCCAGCCTCGGGGGGCGGCGAGACCCAGTACTTC.

This clonotype was recorded at least ten times. The chain joins TRBV18 to TRBJ1-2; D is unresolved. The germline V and J ends were trimmed by 1 base and 4 bases, with 19 bases remaining between them. CDR1 is KGHSH and CDR2 is LQKENI in the germline V gene. The CDR3 has 17 amino acids. CDR3 DNA sequence: TGTGCCAGCTCACCACAGATGAGGAACCCCGAGCGCTATGGCTACACCTTC. It translates to CASSPQMRNPERYGYTF.

This clonotype was recorded at least ten times. This rearrangement joins TRBV5-1 to TRBJ2-2; possible D gene TRBD2, 6 bases. The CDR3 consists of 13 residues. V gave up 6 bases and J gave up 0 bases, with 6 bases separating them. Germline V gene data show CDR1 as SGHRS and CDR2 as YFSETQ. The CDR3 reads CASTGANTGELFF. As DNA, the CDR3 is TGCGCCAGCACGGGGGCGAACACCGGGGAGCTGTTTTTT.

This rearrangement joins TRBV11-1 to TRBJ2-2; 8 bases are a match to TRBD1. J gave up 2 bases and V 7 bases, and 12 bases lay outside the gene matches. CDR3 length: 17 residues. From germline, CDR1 is SGHAT and CDR2 FQDESV (reference sequence). CDR3 in amino acids: CASTPASGTGNTGELFF. In nucleotides, the CDR3 is TGTGCCAGCACCCCCGCCTCCGGGACAGGAAACACCGGGGAGCTGTTTTTT.

This clonotype was observed at least ten times. The gene calls are TRBV5-1 and TRBJ2-7; TRBD1 matches 7 bases. The V gene's germline CDR1 is SGHRS and CDR2 YFSETQ. V trimming: 3 bases; J trimming: 2 bases; junction bases outside the gene matches: 5. This CDR3 has 14 amino acids. CDR3 DNA: TGCGCCAGCAGCTGGGACAGCCTAACCTACGAGCAGTACTTC. Translation gives CASSWDSLTYEQYF.

This clonotype has only a few counts. The CDR3 reads CAWRGQGMETQYF. DNA for the CDR3: TGTGCCTGGAGGGGGCAGGGAATGGAGACCCAGTACTTC. This chain connects TRBV30 to TRBJ2-5; D perhaps matches TRBD1 (5 bases). Deletions cut 3 bases from V and 5 bases from J, with 13 bases between. Germline CDR1 and CDR2: GTSNPN and SVGIG (reference sequence). The length of the CDR3 is 13 residues. Filled out from reference TRBV30 and TRBJ2-5, the complete variable domain reads SQTIHQWPATLVQPVGSPLSLECTVEGTSNPNLYWYRQAAGRGLQLLFYSVGIGQISSEVPQNLSASRPQDRQFILSSKKLLLSDSGFYLCAWRGQGMETQYFGPGTRLLVL.

This clonotype was observed a few times. The chain combines TRBV5-6 with TRBJ2-2; D is possibly TRBD1 (5 bases). Germline V gene lookup returns CDR1 SGHDT and CDR2 YYEEEE. V was cut by 3 bases and J by 6 bases, with 21 bases left in between. The CDR3 has 17 amino acids. DNA of the CDR3: TGTGCCAGCAGCTCAATAAAACTGCGAGACAGTGCCGGGGAGCTGTTTTTT. Its translation: CASSSIKLRDSAGELFF.

This clonotype turned up a few times. The chain recombines TRBV7-2 with TRBJ2-1; TRBD2 agrees at 12 bases. J gave up 7 bases and V 2 bases, and 3 bases lay outside the gene matches. This CDR3 comprises 15 residues. The germline V gene has CDR1 SGHTA and CDR2 FQGNSA. CDR3 bases: TGTGCCAGCAGCTTACTAGCGGGAGGGACGAATGAGCAGTTCTTC. Residues: CASSLLAGGTNEQFF.

In this sample, this clonotype turned up many times. The gene calls are TRBV5-1 and TRBJ2-7; 10 positions match TRBD1. Germline CDR1 and CDR2: SGHRS and YFSETQ. The CDR3 has 15 residues. Trimming took 4 bases from V and 2 from J; bases not matched to a gene: 6. DNA for the CDR3: TGCGCCAGCAGCCCCCGGGACAGGGGCCCCTACGAGCAGTACTTC. This sequence encodes CASSPRDRGPYEQYF.

This clonotype was observed a handful of times. This chain uses TRBV6-1 with TRBJ2-2, with D perhaps TRBD1 (6 bases). This CDR3 comprises 14 residues. The V gene's germline CDR1 is MNHNS and CDR2 SASEGT. Trimming removed 6 bases from V and 5 bases from J, with 13 bases in between. Here the CDR3 reads CASRGRGGTGELFF. CDR3 DNA: TGTGCCAGCAGGGGGAGAGGGGGAACCGGGGAGCTGTTTTTT.

This clonotype was detected only a few times. The chain carries TRBV7-2 and TRBJ2-2, with TRBD2 as a possible D gene (5 bases). This CDR3 has 15 residues. Per the germline V gene, CDR1 is SGHTA and CDR2 is FQGNSA. V lost 0 bases, J lost 4 bases, and 9 bases lay in between. In DNA form, the CDR3 reads TGTGCCAGCAGCTTAGCGGGGAGTGGCACCGGGGAGCTGTTTTTT. Translating gives CASSLAGSGTGELFF.

This clonotype was seen at least ten times. The gene calls are TRBV9 and TRBJ2-2; no clear D. V was clipped by 4 bases and J by 3 bases, with 7 bases between them. Germline V gives CDR1 SGDLS, CDR2 YYNGEE. CDR3 length: 13 residues. CDR3 sequence: CASSPYDTGELFF. The CDR3 nucleotides are TGTGCCAGCAGCCCATATGACACCGGGGAGCTGTTTTTT.

The sample holds a few counts of this clonotype. CDR3 bases: TGTGCCAGCAGCCAATACGGGGCAGGGGCGCAGACCCAGTACTTC. Protein sequence: CASSQYGAGAQTQYF. V is TRBV11-2 and J is TRBJ2-5; tentative D call: TRBD1 (6 bases). Germline V CDR1 and CDR2: SGHAT, FQNNGV. The CDR3 covers 15 residues. Trimming left V 5 bases short and J 6 bases short, with 19 bases between.

This clonotype was recorded many times. The chain is built from TRBV6-6 and TRBJ1-5; D is undetermined. Deletions cut 4 bases from V and 5 bases from J, with 6 bases between. This CDR3 has 12 amino acids. CDR1 and CDR2 (germline): MNHNY, SVGAGI (reference sequence). The DNA of the CDR3 is TGTGCCAGCAGTTTCCCTGATCAGCCCCAGCATTTT. Its translation is CASSFPDQPQHF.

This clonotype showed up just a few times. The chain recombines TRBV5-1 with TRBJ2-1; D might be TRBD2 (6 bases). CDR1 and CDR2 (germline): SGHRS, YFSETQ. Trimming shortened V by 4 bases and J by 8 bases, and 19 bases separated the two germline ends. This CDR3 spans 15 amino acids. CDR3 in DNA: TGCGCCAGCAGCGAGAATAGACTAGTTTGGGATGAGCAGTTCTTC. Translated, it gives CASSENRLVWDEQFF.